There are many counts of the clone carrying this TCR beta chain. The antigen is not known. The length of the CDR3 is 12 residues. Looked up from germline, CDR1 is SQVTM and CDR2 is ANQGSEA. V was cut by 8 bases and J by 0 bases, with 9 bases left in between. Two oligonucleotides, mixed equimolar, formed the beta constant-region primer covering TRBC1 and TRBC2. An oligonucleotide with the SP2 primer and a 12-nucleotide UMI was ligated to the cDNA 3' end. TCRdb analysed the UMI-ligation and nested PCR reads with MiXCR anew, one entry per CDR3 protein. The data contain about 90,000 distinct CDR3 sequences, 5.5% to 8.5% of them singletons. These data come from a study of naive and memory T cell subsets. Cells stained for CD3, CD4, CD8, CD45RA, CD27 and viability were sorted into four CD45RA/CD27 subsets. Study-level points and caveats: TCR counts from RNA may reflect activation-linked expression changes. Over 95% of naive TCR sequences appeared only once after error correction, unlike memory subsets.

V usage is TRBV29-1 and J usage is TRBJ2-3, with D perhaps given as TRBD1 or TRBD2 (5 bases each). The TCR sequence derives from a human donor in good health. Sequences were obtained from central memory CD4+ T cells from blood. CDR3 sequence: CSTWDSTDTQYF. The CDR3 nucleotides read TGCAGCACATGGGACAGCACAGATACGCAGTATTTT.